This TCR beta chain is drawn from a study of blood T cell repertoires in COVID-19. The protocol was immunoSEQ multiplex PCR, while the TCRdb copy is restricted to in-frame clones and leaves out a portion. Of 150,000 to 200,000 clones in the sample, roughly nine tenths were seen once. This CDR3 comprises 19 residues. The source of this sequence is a man younger than 30 with acute or convalescent COVID-19. Sequenced input: peripheral blood. V gene TRBV21-1 combines with J gene TRBJ1-5; the table gives TRBD1 as D, unverified against the DNA. TRBV21-1 is listed as a pseudogene. This chain's CDR3 is CASSYCPGQPHYSNQPQHF. CDR3 DNA sequence: TGTGCCAGCAGCTATTGTCCGGGACAGCCTCATTATAGCAATCAGCCCCAGCATTTT.